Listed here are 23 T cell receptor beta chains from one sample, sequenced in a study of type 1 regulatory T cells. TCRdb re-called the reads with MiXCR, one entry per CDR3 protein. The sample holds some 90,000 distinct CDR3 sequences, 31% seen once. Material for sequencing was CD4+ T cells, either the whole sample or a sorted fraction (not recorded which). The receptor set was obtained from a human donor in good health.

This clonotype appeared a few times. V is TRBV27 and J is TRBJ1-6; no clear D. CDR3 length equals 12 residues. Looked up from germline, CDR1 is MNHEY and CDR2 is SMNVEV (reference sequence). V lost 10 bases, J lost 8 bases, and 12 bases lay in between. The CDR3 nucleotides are TGTGCCACCCGACAAAGTGATTCACCCCTCCACTTT. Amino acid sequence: CATRQSDSPLHF.

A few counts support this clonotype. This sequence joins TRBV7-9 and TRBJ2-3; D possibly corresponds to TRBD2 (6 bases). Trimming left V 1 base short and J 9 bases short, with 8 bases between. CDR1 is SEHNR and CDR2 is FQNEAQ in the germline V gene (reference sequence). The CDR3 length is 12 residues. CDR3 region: CASSLVGLTQYF. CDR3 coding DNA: TGTGCCAGCAGCTTAGTTGGACTAACGCAGTATTTT.

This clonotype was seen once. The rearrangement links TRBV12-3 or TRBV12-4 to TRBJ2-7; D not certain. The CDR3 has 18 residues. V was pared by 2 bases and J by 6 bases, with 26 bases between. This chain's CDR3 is CASSLLIGRRMYLTEQYF. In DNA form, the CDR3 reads TGTGCCAGCAGTTTACTAATAGGACGGAGAATGTATCTAACCGAGCAGTACTTC.

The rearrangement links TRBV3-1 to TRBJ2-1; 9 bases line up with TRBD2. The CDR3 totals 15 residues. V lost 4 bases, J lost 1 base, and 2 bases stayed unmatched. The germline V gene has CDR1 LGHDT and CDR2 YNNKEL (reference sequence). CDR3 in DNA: TGTGCCAGCAGCCCTAGCGGGGAATCCTACAATGAGCAGTTCTTC. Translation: CASSPSGESYNEQFF.

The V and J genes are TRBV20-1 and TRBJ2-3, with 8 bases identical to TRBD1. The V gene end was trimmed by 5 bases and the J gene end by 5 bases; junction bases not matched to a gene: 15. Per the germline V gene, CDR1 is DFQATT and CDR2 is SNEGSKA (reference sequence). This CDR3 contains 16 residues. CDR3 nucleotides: TGCAGTGCTGTGATAGGGACCACAGGGGGGTTAGATACGCAGTATTTT. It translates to CSAVIGTTGGLDTQYF.

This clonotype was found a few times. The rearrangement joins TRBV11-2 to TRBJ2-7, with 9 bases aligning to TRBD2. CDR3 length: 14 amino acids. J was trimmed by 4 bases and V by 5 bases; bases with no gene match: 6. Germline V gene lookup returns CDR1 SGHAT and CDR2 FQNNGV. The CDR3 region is CASSRSGSNYEQYF. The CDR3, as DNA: TGTGCCAGCAGCCGTAGCGGGAGTAATTACGAGCAGTACTTC. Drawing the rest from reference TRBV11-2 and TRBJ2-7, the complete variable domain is EAGVAQSPRYKIIEKRQSVAFWCNPISGHATLYWYQQILGQGPKLLIQFQNNGVVDDSQLPKDRFSAERLKGVDSTLKIQPAKLEDSAVYLCASSRSGSNYEQYFGPGTRLTVT.

CDR3 amino acids: CASSWSSGNTIYF. CDR3 nucleotide sequence: TGCGCCAGCAGCTGGTCTTCTGGAAACACCATATATTTT. This chain connects TRBV5-1 to TRBJ1-3; D is ambiguous. This CDR3 contains 13 residues. The V end lost 3 bases, the J end lost 1 base, and 5 bases lay between the germline ends. CDR1 and CDR2 (germline): SGHRS, YFSETQ.

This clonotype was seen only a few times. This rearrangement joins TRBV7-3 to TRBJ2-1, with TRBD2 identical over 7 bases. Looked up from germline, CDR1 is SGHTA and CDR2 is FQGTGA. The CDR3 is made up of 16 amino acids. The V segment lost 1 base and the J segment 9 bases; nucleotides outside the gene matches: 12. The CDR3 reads CASSLRGGGRVGEQFF. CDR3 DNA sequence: TGTGCCAGCAGCTTAAGAGGTGGCGGGAGAGTCGGTGAGCAGTTCTTC. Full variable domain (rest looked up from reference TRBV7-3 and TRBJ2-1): GAGVSQTPSNKVTEKGKYVELRCDPISGHTALYWYRQSLGQGPEFLIYFQGTGAADDSGLPNDRFFAVRPEGSVSTLKIQRTERGDSAVYLCASSLRGGGRVGEQFFGPGTRLTVL.

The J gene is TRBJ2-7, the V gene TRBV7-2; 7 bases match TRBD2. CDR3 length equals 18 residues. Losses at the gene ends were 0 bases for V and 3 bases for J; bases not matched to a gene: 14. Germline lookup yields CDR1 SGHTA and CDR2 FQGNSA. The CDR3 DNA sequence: TGTGCCAGCAGCTTAGCGGGGGGGACCCGAATGATAGACTACGAGCAGTACTTC. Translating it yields CASSLAGGTRMIDYEQYF.

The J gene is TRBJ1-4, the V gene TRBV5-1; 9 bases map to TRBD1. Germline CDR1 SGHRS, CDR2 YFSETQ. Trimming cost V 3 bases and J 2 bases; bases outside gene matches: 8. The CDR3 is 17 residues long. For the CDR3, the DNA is TGCGCCAGCAGCTGGGGACAGGGCAGAGCGACTAATGAAAAACTGTTTTTT. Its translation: CASSWGQGRATNEKLFF.

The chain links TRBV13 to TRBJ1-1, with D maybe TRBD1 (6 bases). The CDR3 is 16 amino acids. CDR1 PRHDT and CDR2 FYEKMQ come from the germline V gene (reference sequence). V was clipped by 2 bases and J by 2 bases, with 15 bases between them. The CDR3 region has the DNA TGTGCCAGCAGCTTACCGGTGGGGGGCGCTAACACTGAAGCTTTCTTT. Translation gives CASSLPVGGANTEAFF.

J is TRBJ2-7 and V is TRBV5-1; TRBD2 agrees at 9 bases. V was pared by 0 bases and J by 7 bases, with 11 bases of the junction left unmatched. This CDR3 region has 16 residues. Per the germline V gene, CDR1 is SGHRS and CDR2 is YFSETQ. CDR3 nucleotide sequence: TGCGCCAGCAGCTTGGCCCAGCGGGAGGATCAACCGGAGCAGTACTTC. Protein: CASSLAQREDQPEQYF.

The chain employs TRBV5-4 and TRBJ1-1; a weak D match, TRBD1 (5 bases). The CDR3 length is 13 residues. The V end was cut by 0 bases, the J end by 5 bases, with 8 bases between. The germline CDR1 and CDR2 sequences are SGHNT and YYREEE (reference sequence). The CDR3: CASSLVGATEAFF. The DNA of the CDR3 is TGTGCCAGCAGCTTGGTTGGGGCTACTGAAGCTTTCTTT. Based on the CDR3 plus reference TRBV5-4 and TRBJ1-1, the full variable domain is ETGVTQSPTHLIKTRGQQVTLRCSSQSGHNTVSWYQQALGQGPQFIFQYYREEENGRGNFPPRFSGLQFPNYSSELNVNALELDDSALYLCASSLVGATEAFFGQGTRLTVV.

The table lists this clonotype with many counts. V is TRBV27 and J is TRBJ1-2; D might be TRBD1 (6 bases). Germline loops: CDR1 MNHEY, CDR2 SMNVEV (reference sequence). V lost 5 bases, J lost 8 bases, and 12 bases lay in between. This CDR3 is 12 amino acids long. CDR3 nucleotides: TGTGCCAGCAGTCTACAGGGTGGGGGCTACACCTTC. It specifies CASSLQGGGYTF.

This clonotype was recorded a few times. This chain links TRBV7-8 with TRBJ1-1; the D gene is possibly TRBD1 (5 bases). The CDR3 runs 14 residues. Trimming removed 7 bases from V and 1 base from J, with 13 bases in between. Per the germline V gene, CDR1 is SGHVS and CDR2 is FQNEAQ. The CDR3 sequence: CASIGRRGNTEAFF. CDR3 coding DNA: TGTGCCAGCATCGGACGGAGGGGGAACACTGAAGCTTTCTTT. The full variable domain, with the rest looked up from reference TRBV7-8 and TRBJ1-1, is GAGVSQSPRYKVAKRGQDVALRCDPISGHVSLFWYQQALGQGPEFLTYFQNEAQLDKSGLPSDRFFAERPEGSVSTLKIQRTQQEDSAVYLCASIGRRGNTEAFFGQGTRLTVV.

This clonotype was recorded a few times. The DNA of the CDR3 is TGTGCCAGCCCTATCGGCGGGAATACAGGGGGTAGTAATCAGCCCCAGCATTTT. This sequence encodes CASPIGGNTGGSNQPQHF. V and J are TRBV27 and TRBJ1-5; 8 bases line up with TRBD1. Germline V gene data show CDR1 as MNHEY and CDR2 as SMNVEV (reference sequence). The CDR3 consists of 18 residues. J was trimmed by 4 bases and V by 8 bases; bases with no gene match: 19.

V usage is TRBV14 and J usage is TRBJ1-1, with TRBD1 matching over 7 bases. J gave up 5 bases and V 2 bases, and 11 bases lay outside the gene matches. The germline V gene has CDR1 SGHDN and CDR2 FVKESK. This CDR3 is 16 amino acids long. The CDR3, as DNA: TGTGCCAGCAGCCAATTTTTAGGGCAGGGGGAAACTGAAGCTTTCTTT. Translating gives CASSQFLGQGETEAFF.

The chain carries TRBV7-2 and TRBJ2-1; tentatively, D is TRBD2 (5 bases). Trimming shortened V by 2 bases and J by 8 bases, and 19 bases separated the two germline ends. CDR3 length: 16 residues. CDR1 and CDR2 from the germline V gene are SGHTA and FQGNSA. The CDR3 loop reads CASSLHGGGRWDEQFF. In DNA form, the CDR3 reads TGTGCCAGCAGCTTACACGGCGGAGGCCGGTGGGATGAGCAGTTCTTC.

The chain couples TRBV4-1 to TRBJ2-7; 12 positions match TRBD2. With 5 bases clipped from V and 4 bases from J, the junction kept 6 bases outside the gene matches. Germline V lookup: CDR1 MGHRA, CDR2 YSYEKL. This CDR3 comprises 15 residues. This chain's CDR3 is CASSKRGLAGYEQYF. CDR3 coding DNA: TGCGCCAGCAGCAAAAGGGGACTAGCGGGTTACGAGCAGTACTTC.

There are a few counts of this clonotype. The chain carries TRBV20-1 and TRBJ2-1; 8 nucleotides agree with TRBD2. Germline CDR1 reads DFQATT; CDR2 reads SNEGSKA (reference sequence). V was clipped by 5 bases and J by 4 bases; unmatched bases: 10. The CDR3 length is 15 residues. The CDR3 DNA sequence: TGCAGTGCTCGGCCCGTAGCGGGAACTTACAATGAGCAGTTCTTC. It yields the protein CSARPVAGTYNEQFF.

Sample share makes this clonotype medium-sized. Here the CDR3 DNA reads TGTGCCAGCAGCTTCCTAGCGGGAGGAGGCCCAGATACGCAGTATTTT. This gives the protein CASSFLAGGGPDTQYF. The rearrangement uses TRBV7-2 and TRBJ2-3, with 11 bases matching TRBD2. Trimming removed 3 bases from V and 4 bases from J; junction bases left unmatched: 6. Germline CDR1 is SGHTA and CDR2 is FQGNSA. The CDR3 loop spans 16 amino acids.

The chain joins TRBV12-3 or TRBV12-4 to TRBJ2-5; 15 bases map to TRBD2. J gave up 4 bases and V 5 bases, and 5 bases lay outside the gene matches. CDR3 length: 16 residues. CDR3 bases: TGTGCCAGCAGTCTAGGACTAGCGGGAGGGCCAGAGACCCAGTACTTC. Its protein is CASSLGLAGGPETQYF.

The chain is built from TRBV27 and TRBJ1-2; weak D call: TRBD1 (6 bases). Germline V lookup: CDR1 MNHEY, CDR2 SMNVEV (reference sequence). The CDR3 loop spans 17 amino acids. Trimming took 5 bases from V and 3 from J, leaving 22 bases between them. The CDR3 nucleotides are TGTGCCAGCAGTCCCGGGACGGGGGGCGATACCTACTATGGCTACACCTTC. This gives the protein CASSPGTGGDTYYGYTF.